The clone carrying this TCR beta chain was found a few times. Looked up from germline, CDR1 is MNHEY and CDR2 is SVGAGI. Trimming at V came to 5 bases and at J to 7 bases, leaving 2 bases not matched to a gene. The CDR3 is 13 residues long. This sample is drawn from a study of blood T cell repertoires in COVID-19. Original handling: Quantification of nucleated cells was approximated via reference gene primer amplification. Assay: immunoSEQ multiplex PCR; the TCRdb copy retains only in-frame clones and omits some. Clone size and V and J calls were adopted from that table, with D and trimming inferred from the DNA. The data hold tens of thousands of clones, with roughly 78% observed a single time.

The sequence came from a woman older than 75 with acute or convalescent COVID-19. The specimen sequenced was peripheral blood. The chain combines TRBV6-5 with TRBJ1-6; 7 nucleotides agree with TRBD1. The CDR3 loop reads CASSTRGNSPLHF. CDR3 coding DNA: TGTGCCAGCAGTACCAGGGGGAATTCACCCCTCCACTTT.